The clone carrying this T cell receptor beta chain came up many times. Its antigen is not identified. In germline, CDR1 is LNHNV, CDR2 YYDKDF (reference sequence). CDR3 length: 14 residues. Between the trimmed V and J ends, which lost 3 bases and 0 bases, there was a span of 8 bases. This record belongs to a study of regulatory T cells in long-lasting Graves disease. General observations from the study: Favored usage of TRBV28, TRBJ1-2 and TRBJ2-5 was recorded in persistent disease.

Specified time point: persistent/refractory GD, antithyroid drugs over 5 years with positive TRAb. Researchers made the TCR library from RNA that was extracted from PBMCs. As a group, patients came from one endocrinology department in Xi'an, China. Construction of the TCR beta libraries employed iRepertoire HTBI primers in conjunction with Arm-PCR of CDR3 regions. TCRdb re-called the multiplex PCR reads with MiXCR, one entry per CDR3 protein. The sample contains roughly 500,000 distinct CDR3 sequences, roughly 22% of which appear only once. This clonotype was sampled from a female donor with Graves disease. Sample: peripheral blood mononuclear cells (PBMCs), taken when the disease was refractory, from a patient treated with antithyroid drugs. The rearrangement uses TRBV15 and TRBJ2-5; TRBD2 is a possible D gene (6 bases). The CDR3 DNA sequence: TGTGCCACCAGCAGGAGGGACTACCAAGAGACCCAGTACTTC. Translated: CATSRRDYQETQYF. The variable domain in full, with the rest retrieved from reference TRBV15 and TRBJ2-5, is DAMVIQNPRYQVTQFGKPVTLSCSQTLNHNVMYWYQQKSSQAPKLLFHYYDKDFNNEADTPDNFQSRRPNTSFCFLDIRSPGLGDTAMYLCATSRRDYQETQYFGPGTRLLVL.